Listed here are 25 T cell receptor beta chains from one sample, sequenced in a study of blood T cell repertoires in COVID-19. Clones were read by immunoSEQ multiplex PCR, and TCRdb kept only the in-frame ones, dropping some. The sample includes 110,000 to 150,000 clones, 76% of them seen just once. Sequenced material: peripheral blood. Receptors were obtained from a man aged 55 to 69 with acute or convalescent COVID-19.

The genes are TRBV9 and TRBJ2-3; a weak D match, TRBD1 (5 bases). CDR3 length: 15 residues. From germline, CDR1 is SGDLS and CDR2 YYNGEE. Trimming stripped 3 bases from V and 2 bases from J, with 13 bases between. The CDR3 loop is CASSAYFGATDTQYF. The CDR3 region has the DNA TGTGCCAGCAGCGCCTACTTTGGGGCCACAGATACGCAGTATTTT. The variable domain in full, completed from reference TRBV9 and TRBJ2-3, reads DSGVTQTPKHLITATGQRVTLRCSPRSGDLSVYWYQQSLDQGLQFLIQYYNGEERAKGNILERFSAQQFPDLHSELNLSSLELGDSALYFCASSAYFGATDTQYFGPGTRLTVL.

Here the CDR3 reads CASSLGVGARGMNTEAFF. CDR3 DNA sequence: TGCGCCAGCAGCTTGGGGGTAGGGGCGCGAGGAATGAACACTGAAGCTTTCTTT. V gene TRBV5-1 combines with J gene TRBJ1-1; D perhaps matches TRBD1 (5 bases). V dropped 0 bases and J dropped 0 bases, with 18 bases sitting between them. CDR1 and CDR2 from the germline V gene are SGHRS and YFSETQ. CDR3 length: 18 amino acids.

The CDR3 spells CASGGLTANTEAFF. The CDR3, as DNA: TGTGCCAGCGGAGGGCTTACGGCGAACACTGAAGCTTTCTTT. This chain links TRBV21-1 with TRBJ1-1. TRBV21-1 is given as a pseudogene. The CDR3 runs 14 residues.

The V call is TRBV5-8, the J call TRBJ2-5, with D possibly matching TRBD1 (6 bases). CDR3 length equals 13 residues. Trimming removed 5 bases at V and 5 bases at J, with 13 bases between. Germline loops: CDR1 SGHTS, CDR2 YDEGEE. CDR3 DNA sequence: TGTGCCAGCAGGCTGACAGGCCGTGAGACCCAGTACTTC. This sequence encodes CASRLTGRETQYF.

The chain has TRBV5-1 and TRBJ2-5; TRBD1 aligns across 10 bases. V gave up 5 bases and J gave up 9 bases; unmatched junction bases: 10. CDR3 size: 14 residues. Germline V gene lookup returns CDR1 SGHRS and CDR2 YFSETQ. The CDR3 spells CASSSRDRGDAQYF. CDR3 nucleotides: TGCGCCAGCAGTTCGAGGGACAGGGGCGATGCCCAGTACTTC.

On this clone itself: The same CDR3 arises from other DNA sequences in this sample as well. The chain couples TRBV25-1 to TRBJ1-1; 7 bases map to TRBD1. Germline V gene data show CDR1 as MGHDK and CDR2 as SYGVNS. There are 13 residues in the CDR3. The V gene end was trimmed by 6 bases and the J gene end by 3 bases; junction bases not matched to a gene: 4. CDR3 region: CASSAQGYTEAFF. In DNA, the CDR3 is TGTGCCAGCAGCGCACAGGGGTACACTGAAGCTTTCTTT.

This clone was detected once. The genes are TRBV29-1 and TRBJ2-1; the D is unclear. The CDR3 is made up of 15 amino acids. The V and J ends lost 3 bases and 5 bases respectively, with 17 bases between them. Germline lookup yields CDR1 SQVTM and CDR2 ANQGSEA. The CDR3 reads CSVDQVSNVNNEQFF. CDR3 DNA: TGCAGCGTTGATCAGGTATCAAACGTAAACAATGAGCAGTTCTTC.

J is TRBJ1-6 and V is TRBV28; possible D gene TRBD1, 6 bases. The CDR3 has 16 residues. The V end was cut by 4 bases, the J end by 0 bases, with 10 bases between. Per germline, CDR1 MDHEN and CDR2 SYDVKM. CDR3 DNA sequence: TGTGCCAGCAGTTATACAGGGAGCTCCTATAATTCACCCCTCCACTTT. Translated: CASSYTGSSYNSPLHF.

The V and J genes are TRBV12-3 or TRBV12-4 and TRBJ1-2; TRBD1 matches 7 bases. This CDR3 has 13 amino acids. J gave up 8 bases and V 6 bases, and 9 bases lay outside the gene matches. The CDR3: CASSLDRVEGYTF. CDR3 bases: TGTGCCAGCAGCCTTGACAGGGTTGAAGGCTACACCTTC.

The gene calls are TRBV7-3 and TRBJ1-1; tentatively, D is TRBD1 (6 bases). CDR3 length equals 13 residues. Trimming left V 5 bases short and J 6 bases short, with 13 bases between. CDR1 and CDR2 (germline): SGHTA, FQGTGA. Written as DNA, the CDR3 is TGTGCCAGCAGCGCCCCAGGGGACCCTGAAGCTTTCTTT. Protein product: CASSAPGDPEAFF.

The CDR3 here is CASSEPYGGQETQYF. CDR3 DNA: TGTGCCAGCAGCGAACCTTACGGGGGGCAAGAGACCCAGTACTTC. This chain links TRBV7-2 with TRBJ2-5, with TRBD2 matching over 7 bases. Unmatched junction bases numbered 8, after V lost 5 bases and J lost 2 bases. The germline V gene encodes CDR1 SGHTA and CDR2 FQGNSA. This CDR3 contains 15 residues. Combining the CDR3 with reference TRBV7-2 and TRBJ2-5 gives the whole variable domain GAGVSQSPSNKVTEKGKDVELRCDPISGHTALYWYRQSLGQGLEFLIYFQGNSAPDKSGLPSDRFSAERTGGSVSTLTIQRTQQEDSAVYLCASSEPYGGQETQYFGPGTRLLVL.

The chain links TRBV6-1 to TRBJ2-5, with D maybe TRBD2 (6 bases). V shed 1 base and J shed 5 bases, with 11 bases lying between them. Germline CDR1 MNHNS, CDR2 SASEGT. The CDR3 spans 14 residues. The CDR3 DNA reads TGTGCCAGCAGTGAAGGGCGGGGAGTTGAGACCCAGTACTTC. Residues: CASSEGRGVETQYF.

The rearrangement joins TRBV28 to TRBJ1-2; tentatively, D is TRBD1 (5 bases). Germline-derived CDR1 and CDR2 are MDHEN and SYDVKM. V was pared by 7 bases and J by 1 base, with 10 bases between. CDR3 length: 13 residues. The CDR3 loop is CASTLTDNYGYTF. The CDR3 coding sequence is TGTGCCAGCACCTTGACAGATAACTATGGCTACACCTTC.

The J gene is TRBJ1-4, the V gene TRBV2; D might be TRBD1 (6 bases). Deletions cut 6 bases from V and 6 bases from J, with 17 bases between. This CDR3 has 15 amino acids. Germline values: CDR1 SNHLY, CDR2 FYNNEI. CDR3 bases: TGTGCCAGCAGCCCCGGACAGTTCGGCTATGAAAAACTGTTTTTT. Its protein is CASSPGQFGYEKLFF.

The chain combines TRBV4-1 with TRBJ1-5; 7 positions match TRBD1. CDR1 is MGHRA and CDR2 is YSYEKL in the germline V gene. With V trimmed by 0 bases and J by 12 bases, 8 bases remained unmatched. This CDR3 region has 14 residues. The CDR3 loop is CASSQEEGAGVQHF. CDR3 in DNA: TGCGCCAGCAGCCAAGAAGAGGGGGCAGGGGTCCAGCATTTT.

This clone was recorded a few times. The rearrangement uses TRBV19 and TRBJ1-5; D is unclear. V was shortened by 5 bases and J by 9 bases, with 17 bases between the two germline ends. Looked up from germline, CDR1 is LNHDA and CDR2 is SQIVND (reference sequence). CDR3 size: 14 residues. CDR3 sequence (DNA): TGTGCCAGTAGTGCCACAGTAGAAATCAGGCCCCAGCATTTT. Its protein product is CASSATVEIRPQHF.

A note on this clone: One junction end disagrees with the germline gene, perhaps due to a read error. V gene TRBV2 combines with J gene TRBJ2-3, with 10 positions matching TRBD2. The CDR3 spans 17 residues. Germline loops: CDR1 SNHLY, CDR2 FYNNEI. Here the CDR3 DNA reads TGTGCCAGCAGTGAAGGGTGGCTAGCGGGAGAGTACGATACGCAATATTTT. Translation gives CASSEGWLAGEYDTQYF.

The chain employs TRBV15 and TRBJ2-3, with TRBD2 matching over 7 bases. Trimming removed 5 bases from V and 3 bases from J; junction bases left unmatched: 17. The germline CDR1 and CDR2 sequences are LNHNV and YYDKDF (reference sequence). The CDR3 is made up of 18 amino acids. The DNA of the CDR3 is TGTGCCACCAGCGGCGGACATCTCGGGGAGGGCCGTACAGATACGCAGTATTTT. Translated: CATSGGHLGEGRTDTQYF.

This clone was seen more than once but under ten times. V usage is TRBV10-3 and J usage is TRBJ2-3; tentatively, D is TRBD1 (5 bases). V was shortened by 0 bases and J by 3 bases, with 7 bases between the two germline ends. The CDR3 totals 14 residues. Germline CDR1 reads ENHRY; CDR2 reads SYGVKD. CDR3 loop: CAISESGATDTQYF. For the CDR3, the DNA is TGTGCCATCAGTGAGTCAGGGGCAACAGATACGCAGTATTTT.

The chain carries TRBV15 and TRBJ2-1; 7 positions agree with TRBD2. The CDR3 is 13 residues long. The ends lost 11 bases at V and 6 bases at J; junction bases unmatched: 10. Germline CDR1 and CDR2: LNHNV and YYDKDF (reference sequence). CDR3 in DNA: TGTGCCGTCGGGGAGGGCCGGTTCAATGAGCAGTTCTTC. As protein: CAVGEGRFNEQFF.

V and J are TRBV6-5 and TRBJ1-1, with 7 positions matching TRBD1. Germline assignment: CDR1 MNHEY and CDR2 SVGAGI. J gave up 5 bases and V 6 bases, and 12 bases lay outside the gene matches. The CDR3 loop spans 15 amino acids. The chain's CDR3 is CASSGRQGRVTEAFF. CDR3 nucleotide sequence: TGTGCCAGCAGCGGACGACAGGGAAGGGTAACTGAAGCTTTCTTT.

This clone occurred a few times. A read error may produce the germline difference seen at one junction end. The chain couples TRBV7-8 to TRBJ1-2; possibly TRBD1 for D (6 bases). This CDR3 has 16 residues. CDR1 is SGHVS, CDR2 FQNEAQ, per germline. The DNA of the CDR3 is TGTGCGAGCAGCACTTCGGGACACGTAGCTAACTATGGCTACACCTTC. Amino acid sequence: CASSTSGHVANYGYTF.

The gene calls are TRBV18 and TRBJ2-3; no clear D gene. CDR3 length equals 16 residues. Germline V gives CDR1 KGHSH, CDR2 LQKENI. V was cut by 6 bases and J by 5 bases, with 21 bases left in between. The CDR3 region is CASSPDLRPKGDTQYF. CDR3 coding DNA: TGTGCCAGCTCCCCTGATTTGCGGCCGAAAGGAGATACGCAGTATTTT.

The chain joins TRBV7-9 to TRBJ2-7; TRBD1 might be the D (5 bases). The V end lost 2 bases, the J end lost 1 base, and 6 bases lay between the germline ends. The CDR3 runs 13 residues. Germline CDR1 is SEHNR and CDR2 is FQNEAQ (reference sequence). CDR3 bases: TGTGCCAGCAGCTTAAGGGGATCCTACGAGCAGTACTTC. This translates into CASSLRGSYEQYF.

CDR3 DNA: TGCGCCAGCAGCTCCTTAGGAGCGAACACTGAAGCTTTCTTT. This translates into CASSSLGANTEAFF. This rearrangement joins TRBV5-1 to TRBJ1-1; no firm D call. Germline V gene data show CDR1 as SGHRS and CDR2 as YFSETQ. V shed 3 bases and J shed 1 base, with 10 bases lying between them. The CDR3 is made up of 14 amino acids.